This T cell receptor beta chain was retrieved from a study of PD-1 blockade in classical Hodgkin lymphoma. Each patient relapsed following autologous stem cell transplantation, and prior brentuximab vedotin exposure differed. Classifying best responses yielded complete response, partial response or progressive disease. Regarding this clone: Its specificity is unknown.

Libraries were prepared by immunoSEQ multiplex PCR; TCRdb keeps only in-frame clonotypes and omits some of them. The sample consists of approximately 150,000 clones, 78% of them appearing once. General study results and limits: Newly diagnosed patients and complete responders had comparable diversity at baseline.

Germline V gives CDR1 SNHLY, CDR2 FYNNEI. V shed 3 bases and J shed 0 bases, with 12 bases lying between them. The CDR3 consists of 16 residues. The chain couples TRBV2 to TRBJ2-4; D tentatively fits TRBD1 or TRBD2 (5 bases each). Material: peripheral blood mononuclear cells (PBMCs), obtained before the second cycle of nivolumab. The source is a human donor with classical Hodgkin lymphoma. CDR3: CASSDGTRLAKNIQYF. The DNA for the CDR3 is TGTGCCAGCAGTGACGGGACCCGCTTAGCCAAAAACATTCAGTACTTC.